This T cell receptor beta chain is drawn from a study of vaccination effects on CD4 cells after COVID-19. Here immunoSEQ multiplex PCR was the method, and the copy in TCRdb shows in-frame clones only, minus some. The sample gives about 73,000 clones, around 79% of which show up once; roughly 2.9% is in the top ten. Antigen-specific CD4+ T cell clonotypes were called by their expansion after viral peptide-pool culture in ViraFEST. After less than twelve days in culture, the CD4+ T cells were isolated. No vaccinee had earlier SARS-CoV-2 infection, and nucleocapsid antibodies were negative. V lost 6 bases and J lost 3; bases outside the gene matches: 9. Germline V gene sequence: CDR1 MNHEY, CDR2 SVGAGI. This CDR3 spans 15 amino acids. This clone was counted once. The antigen is not known.

This specimen consisted of CD4+ T cells from PBMCs cultured with HCoV-NL63 spike peptides, obtained before COVID-19 vaccination. J is TRBJ2-7 and V is TRBV6-5; 9 nucleotides agree with TRBD1. The receptor's source is a human donor who received a COVID-19 vaccine. The CDR3 reads CASRRDRGVNYEQYV. Written as DNA, the CDR3 is TGTGCCAGCAGACGTGACAGGGGGGTAAACTACGAGCAGTACGTC.